Sequencing of this T cell receptor beta chain was carried out in a study of OX40 agonist ivuxolimab in advanced cancers. Measured with immunoSEQ multiplex PCR; TCRdb has only the in-frame clones, and not every one. The table records 50,000 to 65,000 clones, 80% to 95% of them present only once. The V gene lost 6 bases and the J gene lost 6 bases, with 9 bases spanning the gap. The germline V gene has CDR1 SGHNT and CDR2 YENEEA. The CDR3 totals 12 residues. J is TRBJ2-1 and V is TRBV11-3; D call uncertain. Material: CD4+ or CD8+ T cells sorted from blood, obtained in a trial of the OX40 agonist ivuxolimab. The clonotype comes from an adult with an advanced solid tumor such as melanoma, head and neck, liver or kidney cancer. CDR3 coding DNA: TGTGCCAGCAGGACGGGTATCAATGAGCAGTTCTTC. Its translation: CASRTGINEQFF. The variable domain in full, with the rest retrieved from reference TRBV11-3 and TRBJ2-1, is EAGVVQSPRYKIIEKKQPVAFWCNPISGHNTLYWYLQNLGQGPELLIRYENEEAVDDSQLPKDRFSAERLKGVDSTLKIQPAELGDSAVYLCASRTGINEQFFGPGTRLTVL.